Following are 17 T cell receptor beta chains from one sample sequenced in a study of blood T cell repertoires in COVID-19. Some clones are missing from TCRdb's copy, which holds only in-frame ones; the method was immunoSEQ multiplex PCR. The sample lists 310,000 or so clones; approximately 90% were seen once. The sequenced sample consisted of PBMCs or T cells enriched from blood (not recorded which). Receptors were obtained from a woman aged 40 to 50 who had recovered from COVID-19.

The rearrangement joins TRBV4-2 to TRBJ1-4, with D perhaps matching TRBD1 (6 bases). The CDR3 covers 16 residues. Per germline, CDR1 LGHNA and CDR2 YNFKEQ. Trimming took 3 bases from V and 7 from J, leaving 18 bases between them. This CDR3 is CASSQKVQGSGEKLFF. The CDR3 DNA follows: TGTGCCAGCAGCCAGAAAGTACAGGGAAGTGGTGAAAAACTGTTTTTT.

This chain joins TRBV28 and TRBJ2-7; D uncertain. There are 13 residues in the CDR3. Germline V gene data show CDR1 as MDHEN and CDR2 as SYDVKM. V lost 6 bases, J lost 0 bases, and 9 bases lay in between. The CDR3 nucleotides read TGTGCCAGCAGACCTCTAGGCTCCTACGAGCAGTACTTC. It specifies CASRPLGSYEQYF.

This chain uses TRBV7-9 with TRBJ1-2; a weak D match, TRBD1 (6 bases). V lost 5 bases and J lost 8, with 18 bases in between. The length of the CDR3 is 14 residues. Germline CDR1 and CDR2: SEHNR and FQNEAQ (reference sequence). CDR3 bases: TGTGCCAGCAGCCCGCCCGCAGGGGTTCAGGGCTACACCTTC. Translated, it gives CASSPPAGVQGYTF.

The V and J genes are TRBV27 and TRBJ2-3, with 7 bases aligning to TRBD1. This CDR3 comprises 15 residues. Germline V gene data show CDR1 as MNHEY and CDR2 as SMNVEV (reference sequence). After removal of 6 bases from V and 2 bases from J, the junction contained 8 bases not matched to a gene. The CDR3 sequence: CASSRRQGHTDTQYF. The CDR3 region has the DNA TGTGCCAGCAGCCGTCGACAGGGTCACACAGATACGCAGTATTTT.

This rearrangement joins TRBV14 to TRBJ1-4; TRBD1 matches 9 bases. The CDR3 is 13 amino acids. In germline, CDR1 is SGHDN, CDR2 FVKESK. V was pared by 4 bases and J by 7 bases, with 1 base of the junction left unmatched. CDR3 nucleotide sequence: TGTGCCAGCAGCCGGGACAGGGTTGAAAAACTGTTTTTT. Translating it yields CASSRDRVEKLFF.

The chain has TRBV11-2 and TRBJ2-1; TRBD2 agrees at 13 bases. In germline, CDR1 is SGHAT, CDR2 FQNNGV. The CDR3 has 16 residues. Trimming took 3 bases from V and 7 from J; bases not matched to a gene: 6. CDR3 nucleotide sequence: TGTGCCAGCAGCTTCCGGACTAGCGGGAGTCTGAATGAGCAGTTCTTC. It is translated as CASSFRTSGSLNEQFF.

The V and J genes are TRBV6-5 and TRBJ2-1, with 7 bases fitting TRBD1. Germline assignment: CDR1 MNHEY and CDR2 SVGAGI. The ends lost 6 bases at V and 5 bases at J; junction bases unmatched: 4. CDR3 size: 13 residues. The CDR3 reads CASRRQGHNEQFF. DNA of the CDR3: TGTGCCAGCAGGCGACAGGGTCACAATGAGCAGTTCTTC.

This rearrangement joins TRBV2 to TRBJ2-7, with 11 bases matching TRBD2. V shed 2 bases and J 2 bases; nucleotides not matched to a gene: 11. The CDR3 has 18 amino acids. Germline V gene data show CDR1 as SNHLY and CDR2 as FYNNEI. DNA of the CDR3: TGTGCCAGCAGTGAATTACGGGTTAGCGGGAGGGCCACCTACGAGCAGTACTTC. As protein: CASSELRVSGRATYEQYF.

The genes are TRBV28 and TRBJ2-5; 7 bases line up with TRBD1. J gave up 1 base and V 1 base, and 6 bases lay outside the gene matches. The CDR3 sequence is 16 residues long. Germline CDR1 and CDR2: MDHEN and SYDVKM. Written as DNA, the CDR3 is TGTGCCAGCAGTTTATCCTTTGGGACAGTCCAAGAGACCCAGTACTTC. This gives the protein CASSLSFGTVQETQYF.

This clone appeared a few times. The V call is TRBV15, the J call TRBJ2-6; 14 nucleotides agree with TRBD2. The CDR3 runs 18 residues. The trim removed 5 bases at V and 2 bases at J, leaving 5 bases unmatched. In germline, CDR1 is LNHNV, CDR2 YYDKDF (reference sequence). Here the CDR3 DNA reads TGTGCCACCAGCGGCGGGACTAGCGGGAGAACTGGGGCCAACGTCCTGACTTTC. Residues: CATSGGTSGRTGANVLTF.

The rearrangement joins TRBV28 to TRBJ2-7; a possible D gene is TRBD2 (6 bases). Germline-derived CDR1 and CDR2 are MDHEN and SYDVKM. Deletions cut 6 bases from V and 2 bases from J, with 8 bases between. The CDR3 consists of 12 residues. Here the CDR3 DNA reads TGTGCCAGCAGCAGACTAGCCTACGAGCAGTACTTC. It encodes CASSRLAYEQYF.

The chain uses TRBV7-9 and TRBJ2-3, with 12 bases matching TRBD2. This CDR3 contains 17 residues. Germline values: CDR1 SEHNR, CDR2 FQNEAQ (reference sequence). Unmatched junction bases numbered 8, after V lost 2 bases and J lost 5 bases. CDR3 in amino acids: CASSLTSGRLGGDTQYF. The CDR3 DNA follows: TGTGCCAGCAGCTTAACTAGCGGGAGGCTCGGGGGAGATACGCAGTATTTT. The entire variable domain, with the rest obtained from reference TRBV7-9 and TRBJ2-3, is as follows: DTGVSQNPRHKITKRGQNVTFRCDPISEHNRLYWYRQTLGQGPEFLTYFQNEAQLEKSRLLSDRFSAERPKGSFSTLEIQRTEQGDSAMYLCASSLTSGRLGGDTQYFGPGTRLTVL.

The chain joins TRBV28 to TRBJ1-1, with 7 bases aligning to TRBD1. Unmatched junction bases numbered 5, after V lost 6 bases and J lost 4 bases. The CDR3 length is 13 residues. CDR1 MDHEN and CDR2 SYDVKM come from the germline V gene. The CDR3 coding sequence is TGTGCCAGCAGGCCACAGGGGACCACTGAAGCTTTCTTT. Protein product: CASRPQGTTEAFF. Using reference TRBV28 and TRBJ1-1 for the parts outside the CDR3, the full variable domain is DVKVTQSSRYLVKRTGEKVFLECVQDMDHENMFWYRQDPGLGLRLIYFSYDVKMKEKGDIPEGYSVSREKKERFSLILESASTNQTSMYLCASRPQGTTEAFFGQGTRLTVV.

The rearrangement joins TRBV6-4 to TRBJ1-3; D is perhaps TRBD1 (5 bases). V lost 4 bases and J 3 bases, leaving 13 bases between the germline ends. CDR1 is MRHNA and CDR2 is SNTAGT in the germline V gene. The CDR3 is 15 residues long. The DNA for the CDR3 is TGTGCCAGCAGTGGGGGCGGGGTAAATGGAAACACCATATATTTT. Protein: CASSGGGVNGNTIYF.

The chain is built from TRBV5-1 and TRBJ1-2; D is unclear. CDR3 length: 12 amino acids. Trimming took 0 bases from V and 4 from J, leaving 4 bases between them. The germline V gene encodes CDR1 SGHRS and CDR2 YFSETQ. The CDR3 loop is CASSLGVYGYTF. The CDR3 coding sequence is TGCGCCAGCAGCTTGGGCGTCTATGGCTACACCTTC.

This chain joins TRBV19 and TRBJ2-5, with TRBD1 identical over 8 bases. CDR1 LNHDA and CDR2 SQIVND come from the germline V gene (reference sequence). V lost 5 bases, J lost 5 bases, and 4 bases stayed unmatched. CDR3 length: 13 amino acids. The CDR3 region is CASSQGADETQYF. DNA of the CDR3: TGTGCCAGTAGTCAGGGGGCGGATGAGACCCAGTACTTC.

For the CDR3, the DNA is TGTGCCAGCAGCCCCGGGAGAGATACGCAGTATTTT. Translated: CASSPGRDTQYF. This chain joins TRBV11-2 and TRBJ2-3; maybe TRBD2 (6 bases). The ends were cut back, 5 bases at V and 5 bases at J, with 8 bases in the middle. The CDR3 runs 12 residues. Germline CDR1 is SGHAT and CDR2 is FQNNGV.